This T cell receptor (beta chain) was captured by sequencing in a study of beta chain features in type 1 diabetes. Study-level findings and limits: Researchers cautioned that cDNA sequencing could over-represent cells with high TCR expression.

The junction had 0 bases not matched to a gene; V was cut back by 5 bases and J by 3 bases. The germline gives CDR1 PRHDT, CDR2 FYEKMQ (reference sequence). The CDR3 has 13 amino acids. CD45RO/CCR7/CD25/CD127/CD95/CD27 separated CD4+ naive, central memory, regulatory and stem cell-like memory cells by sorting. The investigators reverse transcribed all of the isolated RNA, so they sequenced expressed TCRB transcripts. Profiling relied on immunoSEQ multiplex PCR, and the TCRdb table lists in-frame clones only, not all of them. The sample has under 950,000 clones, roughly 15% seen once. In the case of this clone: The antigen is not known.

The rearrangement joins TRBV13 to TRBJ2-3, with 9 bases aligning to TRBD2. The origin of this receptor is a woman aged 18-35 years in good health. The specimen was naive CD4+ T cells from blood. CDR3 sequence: CASSLAGTDTQYF. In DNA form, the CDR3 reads TGTGCCAGCAGCCTAGCGGGAACAGATACGCAGTATTTT.